This T cell receptor (beta chain) was recovered during a study of T cell clonality in common variable immunodeficiency. Findings of the study overall: TCRbeta clonality was increased in CVID versus healthy controls.

Germline CDR1 reads MNHNS; CDR2 reads SASEGT. V dropped 3 bases and J dropped 0 bases, with 15 bases sitting between them. There are 16 residues in the CDR3. This clone appeared many times. The antigen is not known. The read falls 3 residues short of the CDR3 end, and the missing part is taken from the germline J gene. Generated by immunoSEQ multiplex PCR, the TCRdb table keeps only in-frame clones and is missing some. Found here are approximately 60,000 clones, no singletons; the ten largest cover roughly 0.84%. The specimen sequenced was peripheral blood mononuclear cells. This chain joins TRBV6-1 and TRBJ2-7; D may match TRBD1 or TRBD2 (7 bases each). This TCR came from a person aged 18 to 75 in good health. Incomplete CDR3 DNA: TGTGCCAGCAGTGAGCCAGGGGGAGGGAGCTCCTACGAG. It specifies CASSEPGGGSSYE. The complete CDR3 sequence is CASSEPGGGSSYEQYF.